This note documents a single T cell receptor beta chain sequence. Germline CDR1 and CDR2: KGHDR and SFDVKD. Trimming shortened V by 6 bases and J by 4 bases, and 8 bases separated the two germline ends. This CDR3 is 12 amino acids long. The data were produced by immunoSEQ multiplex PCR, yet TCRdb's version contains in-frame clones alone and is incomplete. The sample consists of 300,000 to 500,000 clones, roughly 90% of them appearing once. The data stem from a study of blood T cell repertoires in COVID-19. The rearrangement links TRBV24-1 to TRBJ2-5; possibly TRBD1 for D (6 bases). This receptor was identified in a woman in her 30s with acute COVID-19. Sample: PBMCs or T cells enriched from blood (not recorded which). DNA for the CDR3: TGTGCCACCAGTCAGGGGACAGAGACCCAGTACTTC. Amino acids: CATSQGTETQYF.